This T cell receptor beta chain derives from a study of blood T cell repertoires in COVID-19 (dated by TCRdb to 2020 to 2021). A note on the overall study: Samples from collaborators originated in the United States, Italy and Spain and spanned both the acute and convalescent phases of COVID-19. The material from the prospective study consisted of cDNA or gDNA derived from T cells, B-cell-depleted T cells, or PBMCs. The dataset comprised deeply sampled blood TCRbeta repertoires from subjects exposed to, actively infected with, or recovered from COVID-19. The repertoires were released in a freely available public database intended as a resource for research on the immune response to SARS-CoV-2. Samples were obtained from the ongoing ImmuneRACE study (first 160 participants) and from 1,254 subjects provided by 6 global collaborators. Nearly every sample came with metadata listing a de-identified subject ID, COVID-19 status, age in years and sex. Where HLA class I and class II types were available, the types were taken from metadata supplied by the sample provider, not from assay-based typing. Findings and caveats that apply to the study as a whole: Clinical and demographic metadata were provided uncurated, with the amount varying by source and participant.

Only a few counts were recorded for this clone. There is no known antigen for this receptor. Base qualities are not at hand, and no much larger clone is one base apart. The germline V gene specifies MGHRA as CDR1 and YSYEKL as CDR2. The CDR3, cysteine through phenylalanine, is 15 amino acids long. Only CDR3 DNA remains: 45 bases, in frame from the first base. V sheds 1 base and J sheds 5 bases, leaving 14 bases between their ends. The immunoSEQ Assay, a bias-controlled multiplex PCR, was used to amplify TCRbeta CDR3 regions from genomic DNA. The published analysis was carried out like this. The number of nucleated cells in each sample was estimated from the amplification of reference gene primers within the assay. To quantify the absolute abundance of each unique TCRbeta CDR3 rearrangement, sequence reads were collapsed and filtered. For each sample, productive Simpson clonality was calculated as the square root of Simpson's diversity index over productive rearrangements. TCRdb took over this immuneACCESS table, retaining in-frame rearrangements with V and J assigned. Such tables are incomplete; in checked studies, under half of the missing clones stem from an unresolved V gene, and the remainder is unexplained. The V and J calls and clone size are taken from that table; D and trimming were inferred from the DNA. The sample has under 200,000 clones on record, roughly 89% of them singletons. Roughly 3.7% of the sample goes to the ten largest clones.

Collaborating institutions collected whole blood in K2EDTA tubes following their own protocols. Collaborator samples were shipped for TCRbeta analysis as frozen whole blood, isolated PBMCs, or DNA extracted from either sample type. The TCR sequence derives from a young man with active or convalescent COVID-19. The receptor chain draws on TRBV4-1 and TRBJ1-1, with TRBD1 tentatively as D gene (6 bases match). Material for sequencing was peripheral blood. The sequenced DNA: TGCGCCAGCAGCCAAGGCGGGGGCAGATATACTGAAGCTTTCTTT. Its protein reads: CASSQGGGRYTEAFF.